This TCR beta chain is drawn from a study of T cells in Graves' hyperthyroidism and ophthalmopathy. Whole-study results and caveats: Model-based prediction identified ophthalmopathy a median roughly 5.9 months prior to its onset. Most thyroid clonotypes that were expanded above 0.001 also turned up in blood.

Amplified TCR beta CDR3 regions came from RNA transcripts. The HTBI primer set drove a first-round RT-PCR of the TCR CDR3. One entry per CDR3 protein, called by TCRdb with MiXCR from the multiplex PCR reads. Here the sample spans over 500,000 distinct CDR3 sequences, about 46% being singletons. This clonotype was counted ten times or more. Its antigen is still unknown. Lactation, pregnancy, other autoimmune disease or uncontrolled infection led to exclusion of patients. Diagnoses were made from clinical symptoms, serum measures (thyroxine and TRAb), thyroid ultrasound and orbital computed tomography. Sequencing was performed on peripheral blood or thyroid tissue (not recorded which). The sequence was obtained from an adult woman with Graves' disease, either hyperthyroidism or ophthalmopathy (not recorded which).

CDR3 sequence: CASSTVLAGKETQYF. CDR3 coding DNA: TGTGCCAGCAGCACTGTACTAGCGGGAAAGGAGACCCAGTACTTC. The V gene is TRBV7-9, the J gene TRBJ2-5; 10 nucleotides line up with TRBD2. V lost 5 bases, J lost 5 bases, and 8 bases stayed unmatched. This CDR3 region has 15 residues. Germline V CDR1 and CDR2: SEHNR, FQNEAQ (reference sequence).